The 26 T cell receptor beta chains given below trace back to one sample, sequenced in a study of blood T cell repertoires in COVID-19. Assay: immunoSEQ multiplex PCR; the TCRdb copy retains only in-frame clones and omits some. Among some 120,000 clones, 80% to 85% were seen once, and the ten largest hold about 0.8%. The sample comprised peripheral blood. These receptor sequences come from a woman in her sixties or seventies with acute or convalescent COVID-19.

The V call is TRBV11-2, the J call TRBJ2-1; no definite D call. V was trimmed by 5 bases and J by 3 bases, leaving 5 bases between them. Per germline, CDR1 SGHAT and CDR2 FQNNGV. The CDR3 covers 12 residues. In DNA, the CDR3 is TGTGCCAGCAGCCCTAACTACAATGAGCAGTTCTTC. It yields the protein CASSPNYNEQFF.

The rearrangement joins TRBV29-1 to TRBJ1-3; TRBD1 aligns across 8 bases. The CDR3 totals 15 residues. With V trimmed by 4 bases and J by 4 bases, 9 bases remained unmatched. Germline V gene sequence: CDR1 SQVTM, CDR2 ANQGSEA. CDR3 sequence: CSVGFGQGAGNTIYF. The CDR3 nucleotides read TGCAGCGTTGGATTCGGGCAGGGGGCCGGAAACACCATATATTTT.

The CDR3 here is CASSLQGQAGNTIYF. CDR3 coding DNA: TGTGCCAGCAGCTTACAGGGGCAGGCGGGAAACACCATATATTTT. The chain recombines TRBV7-3 with TRBJ1-3; D is possibly TRBD1 (6 bases). Trimming left V 2 bases short and J 4 bases short, with 12 bases between. The CDR3 extends over 15 amino acids. CDR1 and CDR2 (germline): SGHTA, FQGTGA.

The rearrangement uses TRBV25-1 and TRBJ2-1; 9 nucleotides line up with TRBD1. The V and J ends lost 5 bases and 4 bases, in that order; junction bases with no gene match: 12. Germline CDR1 reads MGHDK; CDR2 reads SYGVNS. This CDR3 has 17 residues. The CDR3 sequence is CASSSPLRTGDYNEQFF. The CDR3 nucleotides are TGTGCCAGCAGTTCACCTTTGAGGACAGGGGATTACAATGAGCAGTTCTTC.

This chain links TRBV5-1 with TRBJ1-1; perhaps TRBD1 as D (6 bases). The CDR3 runs 15 residues. Germline CDR1 SGHRS, CDR2 YFSETQ. V was clipped by 0 bases and J by 1 base, with 10 bases between them. CDR3 sequence: CASSLAGTSNTEAFF. The CDR3, as DNA: TGCGCCAGCAGCTTGGCCGGGACATCGAACACTGAAGCTTTCTTT.

The V and J genes are TRBV30 and TRBJ1-4; D is unclear. CDR1 and CDR2 from the germline V gene are GTSNPN and SVGIG (reference sequence). The V gene lost 0 bases and the J gene lost 8 bases, with 7 bases spanning the gap. The CDR3 runs 12 residues. The CDR3 region is CAWSVSQEKLFF. The CDR3 DNA reads TGTGCCTGGAGTGTGTCGCAGGAAAAACTGTTTTTT.

The chain joins TRBV11-2 to TRBJ2-1, with 9 nucleotides matching TRBD2. Germline assignment: CDR1 SGHAT and CDR2 FQNNGV. The CDR3 contains 16 residues. J lost 7 bases, V lost 0 bases, and 7 bases had no gene match. The CDR3 DNA reads TGTGCCAGCAGCTTAGAGGCGGCTAGCGGGGTTAATGAGCAGTTCTTC. Translated: CASSLEAASGVNEQFF.

This chain connects TRBV7-2 to TRBJ1-2, with 8 bases fitting TRBD1. Germline V gene lookup returns CDR1 SGHTA and CDR2 FQGNSA. The CDR3 spans 16 residues. Trimming cost V 4 bases and J 2 bases; bases outside gene matches: 9. CDR3 sequence reads: CASSSFRTGTNYGYTF. The CDR3 nucleotides read TGTGCCAGCAGCTCATTCCGGACAGGGACCAACTATGGCTACACCTTC.

J is TRBJ2-3 and V is TRBV7-3; D is ambiguous. The CDR3 is made up of 13 amino acids. Germline V gives CDR1 SGHTA, CDR2 FQGTGA. V lost 4 bases and J lost 1, with 6 bases in between. Here the CDR3 reads CASSSPGTDTQYF. CDR3 in DNA: TGTGCCAGCAGCTCCCCGGGCACAGATACGCAGTATTTT.

This rearrangement joins TRBV6-6 to TRBJ1-1; 7 bases are a match to TRBD1. Germline values: CDR1 MNHNY, CDR2 SVGAGI (reference sequence). Trimming at V came to 2 bases and at J to 9 bases, leaving 9 bases not matched to a gene. This CDR3 is 14 amino acids long. CDR3 in DNA: TGTGCCAGCAGTTACCCTGGACAGGCCGACCAAGCTTTCTTT. It translates to CASSYPGQADQAFF.

The chain recombines TRBV3-1 (or the pseudogene TRBV3-2) with TRBJ1-2; D gene ambiguous. The CDR3 extends over 13 amino acids. V dropped 4 bases and J dropped 3 bases, with 9 bases sitting between them. Germline V lookup: CDR1 LGHDT, CDR2 YNNKEL (reference sequence). DNA of the CDR3: TGTGCCAGCAGCCCGCGGGAGGACTATGGCTACACCTTC. Translation gives CASSPREDYGYTF.

The genes are TRBV29-1 and TRBJ2-5, with 7 bases lining up with TRBD1. The CDR3 is 13 amino acids. Germline V lookup: CDR1 SQVTM, CDR2 ANQGSEA. Trimming took 4 bases from V and 7 from J; bases not matched to a gene: 9. The CDR3 nucleotides are TGCAGCGTTGGCCGAGACAGGGAGTTGACCCAGTACTTC. It encodes CSVGRDRELTQYF.

The chain combines TRBV3-1 (or the pseudogene TRBV3-2) with TRBJ2-7, with D possibly TRBD2 on 6 matching bases. V was clipped by 0 bases and J by 6 bases, with 12 bases between them. The CDR3 covers 14 residues. Germline V gene lookup returns CDR1 LGHDT and CDR2 YNNKEL (reference sequence). CDR3 coding DNA: TGTGCCAGCAGCCAAGATCGACTAGTTGGCGAGCAGTACTTC. Amino acid sequence: CASSQDRLVGEQYF.

The table lists this clone with a few counts. The chain is built from TRBV19 and TRBJ1-5; possibly TRBD1 for D (5 bases). V was trimmed by 5 bases and J by 5 bases, leaving 19 bases between them. There are 16 residues in the CDR3. Per the germline V gene, CDR1 is LNHDA and CDR2 is SQIVND (reference sequence). CDR3 residues: CASSGKLGERDQPQHF. The CDR3 DNA sequence: TGTGCCAGTAGTGGAAAATTAGGGGAAAGGGATCAGCCCCAGCATTTT.

As for this clone: Other nucleotide sequences from this sample produce the same CDR3. V and J are TRBV5-1 and TRBJ1-3; TRBD1 is a possible D gene (5 bases). Germline V gene lookup returns CDR1 SGHRS and CDR2 YFSETQ. The CDR3 is made up of 14 amino acids. Deletions cut 4 bases from V and 0 bases from J, with 8 bases between. This CDR3 reads CASSLGASGNTIYF. The CDR3 DNA reads as TGCGCCAGCAGCCTTGGGGCCTCTGGAAACACCATATATTTT.

This rearrangement joins TRBV2 to TRBJ2-1; 9 bases line up with TRBD1. There are 14 residues in the CDR3. Trimming at V came to 3 bases and at J to 9 bases, leaving 6 bases not matched to a gene. Germline V gene sequence: CDR1 SNHLY, CDR2 FYNNEI. The CDR3 is CASSDGDREIEQFF. CDR3 bases: TGTGCCAGCAGTGACGGGGACAGGGAGATTGAGCAGTTCTTC.

This clone was seen only a few times. This sequence joins TRBV12-5 and TRBJ2-2, with TRBD2 identical over 7 bases. Trimming took 2 bases from V and 0 from J; bases not matched to a gene: 12. CDR1 LGHNT and CDR2 FRNRAP come from the germline V gene. The CDR3 is 19 residues long. The CDR3 nucleotides read TGTGCTAGTGGTTTGTTTCGCGGAGGGACTATAGCGAACACCGGGGAGCTGTTTTTT. It specifies CASGLFRGGTIANTGELFF.

The chain uses TRBV18 and TRBJ1-2; 8 bases match TRBD1. The CDR3 extends over 14 amino acids. V dropped 3 bases and J dropped 4; count of bases not matched to a gene: 4. CDR1 is KGHSH, CDR2 LQKENI, per germline. The CDR3 sequence: CASSPDREGYGYTF. DNA for the CDR3: TGTGCCAGCTCACCGGACAGGGAAGGCTATGGCTACACCTTC.

The CDR3 is CASSLDGSYEKLFF. The CDR3 DNA sequence: TGCGCCAGCAGCTTAGACGGGAGCTATGAAAAACTGTTTTTT. The chain recombines TRBV5-1 with TRBJ1-4; D gene ambiguous. V gave up 2 bases and J gave up 6 bases, with 11 bases separating them. The germline CDR1 and CDR2 sequences are SGHRS and YFSETQ. This CDR3 is built from 14 residues.

The genes are TRBV5-1 and TRBJ1-1; D is unclear. Germline V gene data show CDR1 as SGHRS and CDR2 as YFSETQ. The CDR3 totals 11 residues. With 4 bases removed from V and 13 bases from J, the gap between germline ends came to 14 bases. For the CDR3, the DNA is TGCGCCAGCAGCGCGGGCCCTGATTTTTTCTTT. It is translated as CASSAGPDFFF. Variable domain in full (rest from reference TRBV5-1 and TRBJ1-1): KAGVTQTPRYLIKTRGQQVTLSCSPISGHRSVSWYQQTPGQGLQFLFEYFSETQRNKGNFPGRFSGRQFSNSRSEMNVSTLELGDSALYLCASSAGPDFFFGQGTRLTVV.

The chain recombines TRBV4-2 with TRBJ1-2, with D perhaps TRBD1 (5 bases). The V end lost 0 bases, the J end lost 5 bases, and 19 bases lay between the germline ends. This CDR3 region has 17 residues. Germline CDR1 is LGHNA and CDR2 is YNFKEQ. The CDR3 loop reads CASSQELAGRGAYGYTF. The CDR3 DNA is TGTGCCAGCAGCCAAGAACTAGCGGGACGCGGGGCTTATGGCTACACCTTC.

In nucleotides, the CDR3 is TGTGCCAGCAGCCCCGGGACAGGCTACAATGAGCAGTTCTTC. Translating it yields CASSPGTGYNEQFF. The chain employs TRBV7-3 and TRBJ2-1; 8 bases map to TRBD1. This CDR3 has 14 amino acids. The V and J ends lost 5 bases and 3 bases, in that order; junction bases with no gene match: 3. Germline assignment: CDR1 SGHTA and CDR2 FQGTGA.

This clone was found a few times. CDR3 residues: CASSQGQGRVQHF. CDR3 coding DNA: TGTGCCAGCAGCCAAGGTCAGGGTAGAGTCCAGCATTTT. J is TRBJ1-5 and V is TRBV3-1 (or the pseudogene TRBV3-2), with D perhaps matching TRBD1 (5 bases). V dropped 1 base and J dropped 12 bases, with 13 bases sitting between them. CDR1 is LGHDT, CDR2 YNNKEL, per germline (reference sequence). This CDR3 comprises 13 residues.

The CDR3 is CATSREQGQGQPQHF. In DNA, the CDR3 is TGTGCCACCAGCAGAGAGCAGGGCCAAGGACAGCCCCAGCATTTT. The rearrangement joins TRBV15 to TRBJ1-5; D may be TRBD1 (5 bases). V was cut by 0 bases and J by 7 bases, with 13 bases left in between. Germline V gene sequence: CDR1 LNHNV, CDR2 YYDKDF (reference sequence). The CDR3 has 15 residues.

This clone showed up just once. This sequence joins TRBV6-1 and TRBJ2-2; no clear D. CDR3 length equals 16 residues. Germline CDR1 is MNHNS and CDR2 is SASEGT. With 0 bases removed from V and 7 bases from J, the gap between germline ends came to 15 bases. The CDR3 spells CASSEASARQHGELFF. CDR3 nucleotide sequence: TGTGCCAGCAGTGAAGCCTCGGCTAGGCAACACGGGGAGCTGTTTTTT.

In DNA, the CDR3 is TGCGCCAGCAGCTTGGATGGACAGGGGTTGGGAGAGACCCAGTACTTC. It encodes CASSLDGQGLGETQYF. The V call is TRBV5-1, the J call TRBJ2-5; 9 bases line up with TRBD1. The germline V gene encodes CDR1 SGHRS and CDR2 YFSETQ. Losses at the gene ends were 0 bases for V and 4 bases for J; bases not matched to a gene: 7. The CDR3 contains 16 residues.